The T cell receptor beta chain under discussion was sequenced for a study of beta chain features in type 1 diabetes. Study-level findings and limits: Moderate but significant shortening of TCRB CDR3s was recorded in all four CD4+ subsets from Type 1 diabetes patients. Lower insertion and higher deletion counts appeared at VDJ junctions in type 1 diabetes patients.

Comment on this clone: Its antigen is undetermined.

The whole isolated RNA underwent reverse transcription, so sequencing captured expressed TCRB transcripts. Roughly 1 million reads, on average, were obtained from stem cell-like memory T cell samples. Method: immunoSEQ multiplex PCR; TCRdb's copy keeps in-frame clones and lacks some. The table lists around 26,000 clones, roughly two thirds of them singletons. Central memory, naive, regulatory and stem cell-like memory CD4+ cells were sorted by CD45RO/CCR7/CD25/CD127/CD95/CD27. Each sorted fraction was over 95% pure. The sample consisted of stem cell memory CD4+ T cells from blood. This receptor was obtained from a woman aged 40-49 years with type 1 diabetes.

CDR3 loop: CASSATGVETQYF. CDR3 DNA sequence: TGTGCCAGCAGCGCGACAGGGGTAGAGACCCAGTACTTC. The chain has TRBV7-7 and TRBJ2-5; TRBD1 agrees at 8 bases. There are 13 residues in the CDR3. V lost 5 bases, J lost 4 bases, and 3 bases stayed unmatched. Germline CDR1 and CDR2: SSHAT and FNYEAQ (reference sequence).